The 2 T cell receptor beta chains below come from one sample, sequenced in a study of shared clonotypes between healthy human individuals. Only in-frame clones appear in the TCRdb table, and some are missing; sequencing was by immunoSEQ multiplex PCR. The table lists roughly 2 million clones, over 85% of them singletons, with about 0.13% in the top ten. Sequencing used naive CD4+ T cells sorted from blood. Subset noted: CD45RA+ positively selected. These receptors all stem from a man between 18 and 29 years old in good health.

The DNA of the CDR3 is TGTGCCAGCTCACCGTCGGACAGACTCTCTGGAAACACCATATATTTT. Translation gives CASSPSDRLSGNTIYF. The V and J genes are TRBV18 and TRBJ1-3; D is possibly TRBD1 (6 bases). The CDR3 sequence is 16 residues long. Between the trimmed V and J ends, which lost 3 bases and 0 bases, there was a span of 12 bases. Germline V lookup: CDR1 KGHSH, CDR2 LQKENI. Together with reference TRBV18 and TRBJ1-3, the CDR3 gives the full variable domain: NAGVMQNPRHLVRRRGQEARLRCSPMKGHSHVYWYRQLPEEGLKFMVYLQKENIIDESGMPKERFSAEFPKEGPSILRIQQVVRGDSAAYFCASSPSDRLSGNTIYFGEGSWLTVV.

V usage is TRBV5-1 and J usage is TRBJ2-3; 12 nucleotides match TRBD1. The J segment lost 7 bases and the V segment lost 3 bases, leaving 12 bases of the junction unmatched. Germline CDR1 SGHRS, CDR2 YFSETQ. The CDR3 extends over 17 amino acids. Here the CDR3 reads CASSSALRDRGRNTQYF. The CDR3 DNA sequence: TGCGCCAGCAGCTCTGCTTTACGGGACAGGGGGCGAAATACGCAGTATTTT.